What follows describes a single T cell receptor beta chain. What it recognizes is unknown. Between the trimmed V and J ends, which lost 3 bases and 1 base, there was a span of 19 bases. From germline, CDR1 is SGHDT and CDR2 YYEEEE. The CDR3 extends over 18 amino acids. This entry comes from a study of cytomegalovirus exposure and HLA in healthy donors. The overall study: In a later analysis, it was reported that the approximately 110 validation repertoires had been produced on the same platform as the 670 or so repertoires belonging to the first cohort. Study-wide results and caveats: The tendency of first-cohort TCR clusters to co-occur in the 130 or so validation repertoires was identified by a subsequent analysis. Specificity of a few CMV-associated chains for CMV antigens was verified in vitro.

The data were produced by immunoSEQ multiplex PCR, yet TCRdb's version contains in-frame clones alone and is incomplete. Among approximately 280,000 clones listed, 65% to 90% were seen once. The donors were members of the validation cohort, which comprised under 150 subjects and was separate from the first cohort of several hundred subjects. Sequencing was done on a sample of PBMCs. The chain is built from TRBV5-6 and TRBJ2-2; weak D call: TRBD2 (6 bases). The source is a woman aged 18-29 years in good health and CMV-seronegative. Written as DNA, the CDR3 is TGTGCCAGCAGCTGGAGGGGACGGCCGCCTCAGAACACCGGGGAGCTGTTTTTT. Protein sequence: CASSWRGRPPQNTGELFF. The full variable domain, with the rest looked up from reference TRBV5-6 and TRBJ2-2, is DAGVTQSPTHLIKTRGQQVTLRCSPKSGHDTVSWYQQALGQGPQFIFQYYEEEERQRGNFPDRFSGHQFPNYSSELNVNALLLGDSALYLCASSWRGRPPQNTGELFFGEGSRLTVL.